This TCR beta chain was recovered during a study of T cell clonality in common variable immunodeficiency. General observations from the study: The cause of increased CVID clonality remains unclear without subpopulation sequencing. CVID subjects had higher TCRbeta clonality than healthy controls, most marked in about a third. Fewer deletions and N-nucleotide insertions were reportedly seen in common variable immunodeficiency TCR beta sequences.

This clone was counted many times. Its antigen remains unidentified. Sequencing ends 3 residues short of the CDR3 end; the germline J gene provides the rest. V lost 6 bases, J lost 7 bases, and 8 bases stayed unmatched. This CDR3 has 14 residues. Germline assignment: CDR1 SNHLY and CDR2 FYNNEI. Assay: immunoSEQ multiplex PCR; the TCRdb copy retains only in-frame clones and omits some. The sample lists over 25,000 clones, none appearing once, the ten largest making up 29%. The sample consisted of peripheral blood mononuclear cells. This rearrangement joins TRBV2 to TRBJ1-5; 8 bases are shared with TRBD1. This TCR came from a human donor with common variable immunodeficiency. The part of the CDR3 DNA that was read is TGTGCCAGCAGGGTTGGGACAGGTAGCCAGCCC. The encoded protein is CASRVGTGSQP. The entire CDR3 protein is CASRVGTGSQPQHF.